The sequence of this T cell receptor beta chain was determined in a study of T cell repertoires in cytomegalovirus infection. Across the whole study: A matching HLA type, together with CMV infection, was signaled by public TCR beta signatures. Study findings and constraints: CMV-specific TCR beta clonotypes restricted by HLA-C dominated the ex vivo response. Carriers of CMV and the relevant HLA type were discriminated by public TCR beta frequency.

TCRdb independently ran MiXCR on the reads; one entry per CDR3 protein. Of some 230,000 distinct CDR3 sequences listed, 20% to 25% are singletons. There are many counts of this clonotype. Its antigen is unidentified. CDR3 length: 17 amino acids. After removal of 2 bases from V and 8 bases from J, the junction contained 7 bases not matched to a gene. This sequence originates from a human donor in good health (CMV status not recorded). Some clones in this sample may be carry-over from other donors' samples. The genes are TRBV12-3 or TRBV12-4 and TRBJ2-1; TRBD2 matches 15 bases. The sample comprised CD8+ T cells from PBMCs. The CDR3 nucleotides read TGTGCCAGCAGTTTATATGGGACTAGCGGGGGGAGACATGAGCAGTTCTTC. Protein: CASSLYGTSGGRHEQFF.